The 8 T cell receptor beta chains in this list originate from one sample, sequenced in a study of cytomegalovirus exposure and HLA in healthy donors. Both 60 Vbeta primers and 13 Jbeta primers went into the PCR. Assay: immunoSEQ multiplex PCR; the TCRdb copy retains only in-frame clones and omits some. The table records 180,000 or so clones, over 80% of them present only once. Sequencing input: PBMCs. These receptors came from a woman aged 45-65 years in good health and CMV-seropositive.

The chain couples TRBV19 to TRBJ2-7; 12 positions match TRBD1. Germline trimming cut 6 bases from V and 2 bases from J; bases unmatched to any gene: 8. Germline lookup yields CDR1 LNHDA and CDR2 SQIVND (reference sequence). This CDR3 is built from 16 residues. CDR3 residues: CASSSPGTGGTYEQYF. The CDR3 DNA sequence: TGTGCCAGTAGCTCCCCCGGGACAGGGGGCACCTACGAGCAGTACTTC.

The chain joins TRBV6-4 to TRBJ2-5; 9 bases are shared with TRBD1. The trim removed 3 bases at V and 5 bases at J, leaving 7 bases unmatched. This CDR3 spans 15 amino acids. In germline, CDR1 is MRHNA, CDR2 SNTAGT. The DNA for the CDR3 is TGTGCCAGCAGTGAAAACGGACAGGGGTGGGAGACCCAGTACTTC. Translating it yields CASSENGQGWETQYF.

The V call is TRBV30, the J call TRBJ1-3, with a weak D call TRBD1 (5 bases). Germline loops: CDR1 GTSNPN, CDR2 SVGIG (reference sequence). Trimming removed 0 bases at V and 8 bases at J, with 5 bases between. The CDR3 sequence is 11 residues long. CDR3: CAWSVGDTIYF. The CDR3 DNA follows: TGTGCCTGGAGTGTAGGGGACACCATATATTTT.

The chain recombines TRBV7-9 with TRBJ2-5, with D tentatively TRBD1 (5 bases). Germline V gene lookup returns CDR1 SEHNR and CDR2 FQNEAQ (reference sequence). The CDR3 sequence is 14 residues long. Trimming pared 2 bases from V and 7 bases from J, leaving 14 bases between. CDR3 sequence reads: CASSLSGLEVTQYF. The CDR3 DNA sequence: TGTGCCAGCAGCTTATCAGGGCTTGAGGTGACCCAGTACTTC.

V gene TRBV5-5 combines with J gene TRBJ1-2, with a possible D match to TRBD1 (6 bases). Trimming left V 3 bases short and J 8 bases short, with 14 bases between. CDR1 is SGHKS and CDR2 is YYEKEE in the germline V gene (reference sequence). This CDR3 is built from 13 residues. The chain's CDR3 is CASSSASGVGYTF. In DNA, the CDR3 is TGTGCCAGCAGCTCCGCGTCAGGGGTCGGCTACACCTTC.

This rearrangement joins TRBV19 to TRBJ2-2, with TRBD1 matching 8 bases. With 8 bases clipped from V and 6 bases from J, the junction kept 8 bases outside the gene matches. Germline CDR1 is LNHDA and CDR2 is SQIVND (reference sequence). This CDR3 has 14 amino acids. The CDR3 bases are TGTGCCAGTCTTCAGGGGGCGGGTGCCGGGGAGCTGTTTTTT. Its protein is CASLQGAGAGELFF.

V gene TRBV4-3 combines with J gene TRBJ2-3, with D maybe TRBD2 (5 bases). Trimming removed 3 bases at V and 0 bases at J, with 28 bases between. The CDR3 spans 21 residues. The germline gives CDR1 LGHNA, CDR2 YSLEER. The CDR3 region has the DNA TGCGCCAGCAGCCAGGATCCCTACCTGACTAAGCGTCCTAAGAGCACAGATACGCAGTATTTT. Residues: CASSQDPYLTKRPKSTDTQYF.

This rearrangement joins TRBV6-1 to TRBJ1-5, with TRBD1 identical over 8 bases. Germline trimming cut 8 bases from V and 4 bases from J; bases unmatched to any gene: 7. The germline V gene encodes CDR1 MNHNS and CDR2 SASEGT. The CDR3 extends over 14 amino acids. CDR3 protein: CASGGQDQNQPQHF. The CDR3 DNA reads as TGTGCCAGCGGGGGACAGGACCAAAATCAGCCCCAGCATTTT.